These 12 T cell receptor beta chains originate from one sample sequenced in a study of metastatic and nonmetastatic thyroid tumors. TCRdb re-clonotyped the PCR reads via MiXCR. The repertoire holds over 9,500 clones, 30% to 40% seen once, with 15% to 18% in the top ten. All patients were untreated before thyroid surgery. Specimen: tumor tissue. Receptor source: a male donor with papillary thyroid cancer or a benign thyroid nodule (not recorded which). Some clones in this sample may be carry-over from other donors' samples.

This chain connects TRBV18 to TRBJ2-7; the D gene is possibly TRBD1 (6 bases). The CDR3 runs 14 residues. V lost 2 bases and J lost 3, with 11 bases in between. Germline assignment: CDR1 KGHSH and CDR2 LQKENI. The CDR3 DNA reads TGTGCCAGCTCACCAACCGCAGGGGACTACGAGCAGTACTTC. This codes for CASSPTAGDYEQYF.

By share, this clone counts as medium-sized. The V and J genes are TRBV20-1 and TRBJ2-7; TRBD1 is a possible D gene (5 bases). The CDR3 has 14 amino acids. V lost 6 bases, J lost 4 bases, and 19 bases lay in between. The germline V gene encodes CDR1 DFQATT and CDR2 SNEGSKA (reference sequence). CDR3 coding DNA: TGCAGTGCCAACCGGGCAGGAAGGGGATACGAGCAGTACTTC. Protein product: CSANRAGRGYEQYF.

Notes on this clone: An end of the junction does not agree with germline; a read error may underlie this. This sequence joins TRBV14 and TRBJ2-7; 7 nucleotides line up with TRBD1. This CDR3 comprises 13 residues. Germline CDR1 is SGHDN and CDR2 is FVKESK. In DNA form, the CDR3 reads TGCGCCAGCAGCCGCAGAGACAGGGACGAGCAGTACTTC. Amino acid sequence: CASSRRDRDEQYF. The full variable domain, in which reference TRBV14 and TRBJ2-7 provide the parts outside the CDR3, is EAGVTQFPSHSVIEKGQTVTLRCDPISGHDNLYWYRRVMGKEIKFLLHFVKESKQDESGMPNNRFLAERTGGTYSTLKVQPAELEDSGVYFCASSRRDRDEQYFGPGTRLTVT.

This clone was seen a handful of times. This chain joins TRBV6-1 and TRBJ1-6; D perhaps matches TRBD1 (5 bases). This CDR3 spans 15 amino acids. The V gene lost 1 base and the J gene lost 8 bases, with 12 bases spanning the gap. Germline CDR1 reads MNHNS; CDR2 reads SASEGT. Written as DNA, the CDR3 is TGTGCCAGCAGTGAAGTAGGGACTGACCATTCACCCCTCCACTTT. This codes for CASSEVGTDHSPLHF.

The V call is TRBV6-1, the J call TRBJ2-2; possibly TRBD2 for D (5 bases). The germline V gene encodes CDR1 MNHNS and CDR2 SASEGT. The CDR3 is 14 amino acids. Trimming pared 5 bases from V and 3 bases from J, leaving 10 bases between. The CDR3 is CASSPSGDTGELFF. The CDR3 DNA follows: TGTGCCAGCAGTCCGAGCGGTGACACCGGGGAGCTGTTTTTT.

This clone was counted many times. The CDR3 DNA follows: TGTGCCAGCAGCTCGTCGGGACTAGCGGGGACCACCCAGTACTTC. This encodes CASSSSGLAGTTQYF. The rearrangement uses TRBV7-2 and TRBJ2-5; 13 positions agree with TRBD2. Losses at the gene ends were 4 bases for V and 8 bases for J; bases not matched to a gene: 7. Per the germline V gene, CDR1 is SGHTA and CDR2 is FQGNSA. The CDR3 runs 15 residues.

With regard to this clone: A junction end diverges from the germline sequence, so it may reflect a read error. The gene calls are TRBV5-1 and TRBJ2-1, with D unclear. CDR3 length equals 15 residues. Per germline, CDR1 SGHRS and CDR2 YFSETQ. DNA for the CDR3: TGCCCCAGCAGCTTGGTATCCCTCTCCTACACTGATCAGTTCTTC. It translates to CPSSLVSLSYTDQFF.

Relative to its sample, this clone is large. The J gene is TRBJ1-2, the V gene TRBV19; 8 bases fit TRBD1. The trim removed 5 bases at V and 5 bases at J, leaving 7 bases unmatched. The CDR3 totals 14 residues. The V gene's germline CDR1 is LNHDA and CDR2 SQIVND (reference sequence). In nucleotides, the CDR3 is TGTGCCAGTAGTTGGACAGGGAACGCGTATGGCTACACCTTC. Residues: CASSWTGNAYGYTF. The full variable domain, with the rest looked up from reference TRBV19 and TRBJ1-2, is DGGITQSPKYLFRKEGQNVTLSCEQNLNHDAMYWYRQDPGQGLRLIYYSQIVNDFQKGDIAEGYSVSREKKESFPLTVTSAQKNPTAFYLCASSWTGNAYGYTFGSGTRLTVV.

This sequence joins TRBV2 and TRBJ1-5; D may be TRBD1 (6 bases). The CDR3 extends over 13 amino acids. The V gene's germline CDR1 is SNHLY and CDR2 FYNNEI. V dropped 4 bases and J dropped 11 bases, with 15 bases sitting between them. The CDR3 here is CASSVGGPGAQHF. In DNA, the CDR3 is TGTGCCAGCAGTGTAGGGGGTCCCGGGGCCCAGCATTTT.

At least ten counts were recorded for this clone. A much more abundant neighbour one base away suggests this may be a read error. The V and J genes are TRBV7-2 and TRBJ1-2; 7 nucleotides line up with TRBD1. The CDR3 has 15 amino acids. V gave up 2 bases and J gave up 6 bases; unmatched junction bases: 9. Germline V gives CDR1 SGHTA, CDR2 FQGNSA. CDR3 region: CASSLFRTGRDGYTF. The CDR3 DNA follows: TGTGCCAGCAGCTTATTCCGGACAGGACGTGATGGCTACACCTTC.

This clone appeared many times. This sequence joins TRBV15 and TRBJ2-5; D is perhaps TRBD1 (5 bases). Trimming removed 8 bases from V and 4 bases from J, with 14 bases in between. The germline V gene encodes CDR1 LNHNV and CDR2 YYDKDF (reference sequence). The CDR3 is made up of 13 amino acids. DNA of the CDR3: TGTGCCACCCGCCGGGTTAGGGGAGAGACCCAGTACTTC. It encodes CATRRVRGETQYF.

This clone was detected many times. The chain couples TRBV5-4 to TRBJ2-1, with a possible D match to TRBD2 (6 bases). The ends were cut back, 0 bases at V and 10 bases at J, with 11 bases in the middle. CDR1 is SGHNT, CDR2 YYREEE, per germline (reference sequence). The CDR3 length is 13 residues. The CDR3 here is CASSLALAPEQFF. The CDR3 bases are TGTGCCAGCAGCTTGGCACTAGCCCCGGAGCAGTTCTTC.